The 20 T cell receptor beta chains below come from one sample, sequenced in a study of cytomegalovirus exposure and HLA in healthy donors. PCR involved 60 Vbeta and 13 Jbeta primers. The assay was immunoSEQ multiplex PCR, and TCRdb's table has in-frame clones only and misses some. This table holds about 140,000 clones, around 75% found once. Sequenced material: PBMCs. The receptors stem from a female donor in good health and CMV-seronegative.

The chain is built from TRBV29-1 and TRBJ2-1; D possibly corresponds to TRBD2 (6 bases). This CDR3 is 15 amino acids long. Germline-derived CDR1 and CDR2 are SQVTM and ANQGSEA. V was pared by 2 bases and J by 5 bases, with 16 bases between. This CDR3 is CSVEHRTRGNNEQFF. In nucleotides, the CDR3 is TGCAGCGTTGAACACCGGACCCGGGGGAACAATGAGCAGTTCTTC.

The chain is built from TRBV7-2 and TRBJ2-1; 10 bases line up with TRBD2. Germline assignment: CDR1 SGHTA and CDR2 FQGNSA. J was trimmed by 5 bases and V by 4 bases; bases with no gene match: 5. The CDR3 runs to 15 residues. The CDR3 here is CASSSSGRMDNEQFF. In DNA, the CDR3 is TGTGCCAGCAGCTCTAGCGGGAGAATGGACAATGAGCAGTTCTTC. Together with reference TRBV7-2 and TRBJ2-1, the CDR3 gives the full variable domain: GAGVSQSPSNKVTEKGKDVELRCDPISGHTALYWYRQSLGQGLEFLIYFQGNSAPDKSGLPSDRFSAERTGGSVSTLTIQRTQQEDSAVYLCASSSSGRMDNEQFFGPGTRLTVL.

A few counts support this clone. The chain links TRBV19 to TRBJ2-1, with 8 bases aligning to TRBD2. V shed 9 bases, J shed 7 bases, and the junction held 14 bases outside the gene matches. This CDR3 spans 15 amino acids. The germline CDR1 and CDR2 sequences are LNHDA and SQIVND (reference sequence). The CDR3 loop reads CASSPLRGGRNEQFF. DNA for the CDR3: TGTGCCAGCTCCCCTCTCCGGGGGGGCAGGAATGAGCAGTTCTTC.

V is TRBV6-5 and J is TRBJ1-1; the D gene is possibly TRBD1 (6 bases). The germline V and J ends were trimmed by 8 bases and 3 bases, with 10 bases remaining between them. The CDR3 consists of 12 residues. The germline V gene has CDR1 MNHEY and CDR2 SVGAGI. CDR3 sequence reads: CASGEGDTEAFF. The CDR3 DNA follows: TGTGCCAGCGGGGAGGGGGACACTGAAGCTTTCTTT.

J is TRBJ1-2 and V is TRBV6-5; D call uncertain. The CDR3 is 14 residues long. Germline V gene sequence: CDR1 MNHEY, CDR2 SVGAGI. The V end lost 6 bases, the J end lost 3 bases, and 14 bases lay between the germline ends. CDR3 loop: CASSRLGRDYGYTF. The DNA for the CDR3 is TGTGCCAGCAGCCGCCTAGGGAGGGACTATGGCTACACCTTC.

For the CDR3, the DNA is TGTGCCAGCAGCTCTAGCGGGGGGACCTCCCAAGAGACCCAGTACTTC. Amino acid sequence: CASSSSGGTSQETQYF. V and J are TRBV7-3 and TRBJ2-5, with 11 bases matching TRBD2. This CDR3 comprises 16 residues. From germline, CDR1 is SGHTA and CDR2 FQGTGA. The trim removed 4 bases at V and 1 base at J, leaving 5 bases unmatched.

The chain is built from TRBV29-1 and TRBJ2-7, with 8 bases lining up with TRBD2. The CDR3 length is 13 residues. The V gene end was trimmed by 5 bases and the J gene end by 7 bases; junction bases not matched to a gene: 10. The germline V gene encodes CDR1 SQVTM and CDR2 ANQGSEA. In DNA, the CDR3 is TGCAGCGTTCGGGGGGGCGACTCGGGGGAGCAGTACTTC. It codes for CSVRGGDSGEQYF.

The chain joins TRBV5-6 to TRBJ1-1, with no clear D. The CDR3 has 15 residues. CDR1 SGHDT and CDR2 YYEEEE come from the germline V gene. Trimming shortened V by 6 bases and J by 8 bases, and 23 bases separated the two germline ends. CDR3 bases: TGTGCCAGCACGCTCGATCGGGATATAGTGAGGGAAGCTTTCTTT. This translates into CASTLDRDIVREAFF.

The chain employs TRBV13 and TRBJ2-7; 10 bases map to TRBD2. The CDR3 sequence is 15 residues long. Germline V lookup: CDR1 PRHDT, CDR2 FYEKMQ (reference sequence). Trimming cost V 6 bases and J 0 bases; bases outside gene matches: 5. The CDR3 spells CASSLSGRHSYEQYF. The DNA for the CDR3 is TGTGCCAGCAGTCTTAGCGGGAGGCACTCCTACGAGCAGTACTTC. The whole variable domain, filled in from reference TRBV13 and TRBJ2-7, reads AAGVIQSPRHLIKEKRETATLKCYPIPRHDTVYWYQQGPGQDPQFLISFYEKMQSDKGSIPDRFSAQQFSDYHSELNMSSLELGDSALYFCASSLSGRHSYEQYFGPGTRLTVT.

This clone occurred a few times. The chain employs TRBV4-3 and TRBJ2-7, with D possibly being TRBD2 (5 bases). With 0 bases removed from V and 3 bases from J, the gap between germline ends came to 15 bases. The CDR3 has 16 residues. Germline V gene sequence: CDR1 LGHNA, CDR2 YSLEER. CDR3 DNA: TGCGCCAGCAGCCAAGAATTCGGGGTCCAAGACTACGAGCAGTACTTC. Amino acids: CASSQEFGVQDYEQYF.

The J gene is TRBJ2-3, the V gene TRBV28; TRBD2 aligns across 13 bases. CDR1 and CDR2 (germline): MDHEN, SYDVKM. V trimming: 6 bases; J trimming: 2 bases; junction bases outside the gene matches: 14. This CDR3 is built from 19 residues. This chain's CDR3 is CASRRAGSGTSGTTDTQYF. The CDR3 nucleotides read TGTGCCAGCAGACGGGCGGGCTCAGGGACTAGCGGGACCACAGATACGCAGTATTTT.

This clone was observed a single time. The chain couples TRBV28 to TRBJ2-7; TRBD1 might be the D (5 bases). CDR1 is MDHEN and CDR2 is SYDVKM in the germline V gene. The CDR3 spans 14 residues. V was pared by 6 bases and J by 5 bases, with 17 bases between. The CDR3 sequence is CASRGALLVHEQYF. The CDR3 DNA sequence: TGTGCCAGCAGAGGGGCCTTGTTAGTCCACGAGCAGTACTTC.

V gene TRBV30 combines with J gene TRBJ1-5, with D possibly being TRBD1 (5 bases). CDR3 length: 14 amino acids. From germline, CDR1 is GTSNPN and CDR2 SVGIG (reference sequence). V was shortened by 3 bases and J by 0 bases, with 9 bases between the two germline ends. The CDR3 DNA sequence: TGTGCCTGGAGGGGCAGGGATAGCAATCAGCCCCAGCATTTT. Protein: CAWRGRDSNQPQHF.

The V gene is TRBV12-5, the J gene TRBJ2-4; 7 positions agree with TRBD1. The CDR3 length is 15 residues. CDR1 and CDR2 from the germline V gene are LGHNT and FRNRAP. V lost 1 base, J lost 8 bases, and 8 bases stayed unmatched. The chain's CDR3 is CASGLAEPGGYIQYF. CDR3 bases: TGTGCTAGTGGTTTGGCCGAACCAGGGGGTTACATTCAGTACTTC.

The rearrangement joins TRBV19 to TRBJ1-1, with a tentative D call TRBD1 (5 bases). This CDR3 has 15 residues. Germline lookup yields CDR1 LNHDA and CDR2 SQIVND (reference sequence). V was shortened by 3 bases and J by 1 base, with 12 bases between the two germline ends. The CDR3 coding sequence is TGTGCCAGTAGTATCATGCAGGGCGCGAACACTGAAGCTTTCTTT. Amino acid sequence: CASSIMQGANTEAFF. Full variable domain (rest looked up from reference TRBV19 and TRBJ1-1): DGGITQSPKYLFRKEGQNVTLSCEQNLNHDAMYWYRQDPGQGLRLIYYSQIVNDFQKGDIAEGYSVSREKKESFPLTVTSAQKNPTAFYLCASSIMQGANTEAFFGQGTRLTVV.

The chain has TRBV10-1 and TRBJ2-1, with D possibly being TRBD1 (7 bases). Germline V gene sequence: CDR1 WNHNN, CDR2 SYGVQD (reference sequence). The CDR3 extends over 14 amino acids. The V end lost 5 bases, the J end lost 6 bases, and 14 bases lay between the germline ends. CDR3 DNA sequence: TGCGCCAGCAGTAGGGCAGGGGGGTTCAATGAGCAGTTCTTC. Protein: CASSRAGGFNEQFF.

The chain carries TRBV9 and TRBJ2-1; D is perhaps TRBD2 (5 bases). Germline V lookup: CDR1 SGDLS, CDR2 YYNGEE. V was pared by 0 bases and J by 9 bases, with 10 bases between. The CDR3 spans 13 residues. The CDR3 sequence: CASSVGTGSEQFF. The CDR3 DNA reads as TGTGCCAGCAGCGTAGGAACTGGGAGTGAGCAGTTCTTC.

This rearrangement joins TRBV5-1 to TRBJ2-7; TRBD2 agrees at 10 bases. CDR1 is SGHRS and CDR2 is YFSETQ in the germline V gene. This CDR3 is 15 amino acids long. Trimming removed 4 bases from V and 1 base from J; junction bases left unmatched: 5. The CDR3 DNA is TGCGCCAGCAGCCCCTTAGCGGGAGGATCCTACGAGCAGTACTTC. It encodes CASSPLAGGSYEQYF. Full variable domain (remainder filled in from reference TRBV5-1 and TRBJ2-7): KAGVTQTPRYLIKTRGQQVTLSCSPISGHRSVSWYQQTPGQGLQFLFEYFSETQRNKGNFPGRFSGRQFSNSRSEMNVSTLELGDSALYLCASSPLAGGSYEQYFGPGTRLTVT.

The chain employs TRBV7-9 and TRBJ1-4; 7 bases match TRBD1. CDR1 SEHNR and CDR2 FQNEAQ come from the germline V gene (reference sequence). The CDR3 covers 14 residues. V shed 2 bases and J 8 bases; nucleotides not matched to a gene: 5. CDR3 coding DNA: TGTGCCAGCAGCTTAATGAGGACAGGCGAAAAACTGTTTTTT. It translates to CASSLMRTGEKLFF.

This chain connects TRBV5-1 to TRBJ2-2, with D perhaps TRBD1 (5 bases). The CDR3 consists of 14 residues. Germline V gene sequence: CDR1 SGHRS, CDR2 YFSETQ. Trimming took 2 bases from V and 8 from J, leaving 13 bases between them. DNA for the CDR3: TGCGCCAGCAGCTTCGTTTCAGGGCTGGGGGAGCTGTTTTTT. It encodes CASSFVSGLGELFF.